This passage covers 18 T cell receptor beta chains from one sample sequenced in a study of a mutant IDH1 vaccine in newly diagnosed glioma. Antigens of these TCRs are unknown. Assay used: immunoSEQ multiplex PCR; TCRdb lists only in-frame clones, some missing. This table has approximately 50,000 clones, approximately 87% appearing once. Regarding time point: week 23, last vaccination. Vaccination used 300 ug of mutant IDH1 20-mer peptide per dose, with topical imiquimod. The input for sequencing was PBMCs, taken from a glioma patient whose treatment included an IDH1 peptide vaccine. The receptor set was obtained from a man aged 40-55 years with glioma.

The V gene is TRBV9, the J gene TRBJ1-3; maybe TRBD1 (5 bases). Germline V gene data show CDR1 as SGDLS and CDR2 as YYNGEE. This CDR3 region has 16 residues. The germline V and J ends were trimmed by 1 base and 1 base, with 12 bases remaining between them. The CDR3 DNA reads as TGTGCCAGCAGCGTATTTGGGGCAGAGTCTGGAAACACCATATATTTT. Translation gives CASSVFGAESGNTIYF.

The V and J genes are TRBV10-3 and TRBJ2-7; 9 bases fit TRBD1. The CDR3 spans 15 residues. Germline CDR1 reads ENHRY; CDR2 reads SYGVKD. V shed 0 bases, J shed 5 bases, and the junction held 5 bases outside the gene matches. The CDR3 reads CAISESGTGLNEQYF. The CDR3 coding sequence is TGTGCCATCAGTGAGTCCGGGACAGGGTTGAACGAGCAGTACTTC.

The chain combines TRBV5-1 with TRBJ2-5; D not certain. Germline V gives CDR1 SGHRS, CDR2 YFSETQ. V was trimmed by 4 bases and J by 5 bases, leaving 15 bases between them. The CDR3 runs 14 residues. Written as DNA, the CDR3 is TGCGCCAGCAGCCCTGGTGGGGTACGGGAGACCCAGTACTTC. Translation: CASSPGGVRETQYF.

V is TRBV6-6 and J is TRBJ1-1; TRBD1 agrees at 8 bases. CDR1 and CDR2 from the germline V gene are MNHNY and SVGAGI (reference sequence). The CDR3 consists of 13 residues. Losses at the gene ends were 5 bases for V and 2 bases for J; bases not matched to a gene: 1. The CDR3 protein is CASSDRGNTEAFF. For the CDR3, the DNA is TGTGCCAGCAGTGACAGGGGAAACACTGAAGCTTTCTTT.

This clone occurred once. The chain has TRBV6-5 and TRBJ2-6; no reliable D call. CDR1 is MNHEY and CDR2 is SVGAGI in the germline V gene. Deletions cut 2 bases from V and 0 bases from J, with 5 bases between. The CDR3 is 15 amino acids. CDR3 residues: CASSYVGSGANVLTF. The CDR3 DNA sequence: TGTGCCAGCAGTTACGTGGGCTCTGGGGCCAACGTCCTGACTTTC.

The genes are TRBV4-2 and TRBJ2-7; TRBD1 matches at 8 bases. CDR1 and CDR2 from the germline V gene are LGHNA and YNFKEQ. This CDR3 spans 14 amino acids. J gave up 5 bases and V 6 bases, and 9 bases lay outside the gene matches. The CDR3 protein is CASSPPGTGNEQYF. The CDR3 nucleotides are TGTGCCAGCAGTCCCCCCGGGACAGGAAACGAGCAGTACTTC.

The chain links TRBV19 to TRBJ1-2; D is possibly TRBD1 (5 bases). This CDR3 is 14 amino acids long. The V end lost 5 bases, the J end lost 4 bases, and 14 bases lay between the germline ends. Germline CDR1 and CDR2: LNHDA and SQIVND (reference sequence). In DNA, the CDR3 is TGTGCCAGTAGTCCCGACAGTGGCCCCTATGGCTACACCTTC. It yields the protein CASSPDSGPYGYTF.

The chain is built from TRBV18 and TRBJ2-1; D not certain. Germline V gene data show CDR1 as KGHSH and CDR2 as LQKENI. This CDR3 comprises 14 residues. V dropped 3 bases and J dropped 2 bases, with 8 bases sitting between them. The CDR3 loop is CASSPPGTYNEQFF. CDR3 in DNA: TGTGCCAGCTCACCCCCAGGTACCTACAATGAGCAGTTCTTC.

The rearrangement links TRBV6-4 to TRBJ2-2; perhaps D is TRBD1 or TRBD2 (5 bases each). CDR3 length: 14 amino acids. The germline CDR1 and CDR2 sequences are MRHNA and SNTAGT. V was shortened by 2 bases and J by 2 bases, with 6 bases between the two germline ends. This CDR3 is CASSDRDNTGELFF. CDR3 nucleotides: TGTGCCAGCAGTGACAGGGACAACACCGGGGAGCTGTTTTTT.

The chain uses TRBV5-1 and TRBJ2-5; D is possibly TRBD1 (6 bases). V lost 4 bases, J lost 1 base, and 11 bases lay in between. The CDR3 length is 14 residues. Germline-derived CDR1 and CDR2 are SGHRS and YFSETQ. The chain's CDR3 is CASSLRTVQETQYF. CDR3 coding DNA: TGCGCCAGCAGCCTGAGGACAGTCCAAGAGACCCAGTACTTC.

The CDR3 coding sequence is TGTGCCAGCAGCGGAGAAAGTGGGGACTTTCCTCATCGGGAGCAGTACTTC. Translation gives CASSGESGDFPHREQYF. The rearrangement joins TRBV5-6 to TRBJ2-7, with D perhaps matching TRBD2 (6 bases). The CDR3 consists of 17 residues. In germline, CDR1 is SGHDT, CDR2 YYEEEE. Trimming took off 4 bases at V and 7 bases at J, with 27 bases between the two ends.

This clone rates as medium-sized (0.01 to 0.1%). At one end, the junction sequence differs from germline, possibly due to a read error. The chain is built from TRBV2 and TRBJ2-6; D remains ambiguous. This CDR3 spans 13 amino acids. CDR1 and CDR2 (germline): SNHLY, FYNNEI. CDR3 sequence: CASSYSEANVLTF. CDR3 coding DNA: TGTGCCAGCAGTTATTCTGAGGCCAACGTCCTGACTTTC.

The CDR3 DNA sequence: TGTGCCAGCAGCGGAAATGGAAACACCATATATTTT. As protein: CASSGNGNTIYF. The chain couples TRBV7-8 to TRBJ1-3, with D unresolved. V was trimmed by 5 bases and J by 3 bases, leaving 5 bases between them. The CDR3 has 12 residues. Germline CDR1 reads SGHVS; CDR2 reads FQNEAQ.

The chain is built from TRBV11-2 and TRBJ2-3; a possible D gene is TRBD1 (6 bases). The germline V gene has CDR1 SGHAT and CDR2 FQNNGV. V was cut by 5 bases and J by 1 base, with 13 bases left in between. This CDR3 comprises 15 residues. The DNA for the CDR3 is TGTGCCAGCAGCCAGGGGTCCAGCGGCACAGATACGCAGTATTTT. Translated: CASSQGSSGTDTQYF.

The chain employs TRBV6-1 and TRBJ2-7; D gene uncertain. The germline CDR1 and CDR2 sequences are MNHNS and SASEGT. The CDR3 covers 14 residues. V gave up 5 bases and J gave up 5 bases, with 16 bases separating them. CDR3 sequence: CASSLAETFNEQYF. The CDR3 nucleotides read TGTGCCAGCAGTTTGGCGGAGACATTTAACGAGCAGTACTTC.

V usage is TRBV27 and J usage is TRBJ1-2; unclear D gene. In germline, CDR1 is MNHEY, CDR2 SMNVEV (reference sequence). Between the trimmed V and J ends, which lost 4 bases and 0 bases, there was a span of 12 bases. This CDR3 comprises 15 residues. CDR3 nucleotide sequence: TGTGCCAGCAGTTCAGCCAACGAACCTAACTATGGCTACACCTTC. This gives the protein CASSSANEPNYGYTF.

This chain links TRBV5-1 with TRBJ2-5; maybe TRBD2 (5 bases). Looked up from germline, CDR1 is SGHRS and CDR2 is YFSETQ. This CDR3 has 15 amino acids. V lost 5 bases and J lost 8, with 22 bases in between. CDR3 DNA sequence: TGCGCCAGCAGTGAGGGCGTCGGAACATATGCAACCCAGTACTTC. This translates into CASSEGVGTYATQYF.

CDR3 residues: CASSLGGDSETQYF. The CDR3 DNA is TGTGCCAGCAGCTTAGGAGGGGACTCCGAGACCCAGTACTTC. The chain is built from TRBV7-2 and TRBJ2-5, with D maybe TRBD2 (6 bases). Germline CDR1 and CDR2: SGHTA and FQGNSA. V was trimmed by 1 base and J by 5 bases, leaving 11 bases between them. The CDR3 runs 14 residues.